This TCR beta chain was recovered during a study of blood T cell repertoires in COVID-19. Overall study context: The study drew acute and convalescent COVID-19 samples from the United States, Italy and Spain. T cells, B-cell-depleted T cells, or PBMCs supplied cDNA or gDNA.

Two negative PCRs, clearance, or symptom resolution were required of recovered Cohort 3 donors. Authors' processing steps: The authors estimated nucleated cell counts from reference gene primer amplification. Libraries were prepared by immunoSEQ multiplex PCR; TCRdb keeps only in-frame clonotypes and omits some of them. V and J calls and clone size are as listed in that table; D and trimming were resolved from the DNA. The profile shows some 500,000 clones, approximately 88% of them singletons. The germline gives CDR1 SGHTA, CDR2 FQGNSA. This CDR3 spans 13 amino acids. Germline trimming cut 6 bases from V and 9 bases from J; bases unmatched to any gene: 2.

The chain uses TRBV7-2 and TRBJ2-1, with 13 nucleotides matching TRBD2. This TCR was recovered from a middle-aged woman who had recovered from COVID-19. Sample: PBMCs or T cells enriched from blood (not recorded which). The CDR3 bases are TGTGCCAGCAGACTAGCGGGAGGGCGTGAGCAGTTCTTC. Protein sequence: CASRLAGGREQFF. The full variable domain, rest sourced from reference TRBV7-2 and TRBJ2-1, is GAGVSQSPSNKVTEKGKDVELRCDPISGHTALYWYRQSLGQGLEFLIYFQGNSAPDKSGLPSDRFSAERTGGSVSTLTIQRTQQEDSAVYLCASRLAGGREQFFGPGTRLTVL.